This TCR beta chain was profiled in a study of blood T cell repertoires in COVID-19. Study information: The samples span acute and convalescent COVID-19 from the United States, Italy and Spain. Nucleic acid was either cDNA or gDNA, and it came from T cells, B-cell-depleted T cells, or PBMCs.

A remark on this clone: This sample includes further DNA sequences coding for the same CDR3.

In terms of age and location, participants ranged from about 18 to 95 years and lived in about 25 US areas. In the study's own analysis: Amplification of reference gene primers provided the estimated nucleated cell counts. Sequencing used immunoSEQ multiplex PCR; TCRdb keeps in-frame clones, though not all of them. Clonal size and the V and J genes are those of that table, whereas D and trimming came from the DNA. The sample consists of about 250,000 clones, approximately 85% of them appearing once. This CDR3 comprises 13 residues. Trimming cost V 1 base and J 4 bases, with 7 bases left between them. Germline CDR1 and CDR2: SEHNR and FQNEAQ (reference sequence).

The sequencing sample was made of PBMCs or T cells enriched from blood (not recorded which). The origin of this receptor is a woman aged 50 to 60 with acute COVID-19. V and J are TRBV7-9 and TRBJ1-2; no clear D gene. This chain's CDR3 is CASSLGAGYGYTF. For the CDR3, the DNA is TGTGCCAGCAGCTTAGGAGCGGGCTATGGCTACACCTTC. The variable domain in full, with the rest retrieved from reference TRBV7-9 and TRBJ1-2, is DTGVSQNPRHKITKRGQNVTFRCDPISEHNRLYWYRQTLGQGPEFLTYFQNEAQLEKSRLLSDRFSAERPKGSFSTLEIQRTEQGDSAMYLCASSLGAGYGYTFGSGTRLTVV.